This entry lists 7 T cell receptor beta chains sequenced from one sample in a study of OX40 agonist ivuxolimab in advanced cancers. Assay: immunoSEQ multiplex PCR; the TCRdb copy retains only in-frame clones and omits some. The sample lists about 94,000 clones; 80% to 90% were seen once. Sequenced here: CD4+ or CD8+ T cells sorted from blood, sampled in a trial of the OX40 agonist ivuxolimab. The receptor source for this set is an adult with an advanced solid tumor such as melanoma, head and neck, liver or kidney cancer.

The rearrangement uses TRBV27 and TRBJ1-2; D perhaps matches TRBD1 (5 bases). The CDR3 length is 15 residues. V dropped 3 bases and J dropped 4 bases, with 15 bases sitting between them. Germline-derived CDR1 and CDR2 are MNHEY and SMNVEV (reference sequence). The DNA of the CDR3 is TGTGCCAGCAGTTTTAGCCTGGGGCCAGGCTATGGCTACACCTTC. It is translated as CASSFSLGPGYGYTF.

The chain combines TRBV15 with TRBJ2-1, with D perhaps being TRBD1 or TRBD2 (6 bases each). V was clipped by 8 bases and J by 6 bases, with 17 bases between them. The CDR3 runs 14 residues. Per the germline V gene, CDR1 is LNHNV and CDR2 is YYDKDF (reference sequence). The CDR3 reads CATVGRGGSNEQFF. The CDR3 region has the DNA TGTGCCACCGTGGGCAGGGGAGGATCCAATGAGCAGTTCTTC.

The rearrangement joins TRBV7-8 to TRBJ2-7; 8 bases align to TRBD1. The CDR3 totals 16 residues. V trimming: 4 bases; J trimming: 6 bases; junction bases outside the gene matches: 14. From germline, CDR1 is SGHVS and CDR2 FQNEAQ. As DNA, the CDR3 is TGTGCCAGCAGCTCAGTCCAAACGGACAGGGTGGGCGAGCAGTACTTC. Its protein is CASSSVQTDRVGEQYF.

The table lists this clone with a count of one. This chain connects TRBV27 to TRBJ2-2, with TRBD2 identical over 9 bases. The CDR3 length is 17 residues. The J segment lost 7 bases and the V segment lost 6 bases, leaving 15 bases of the junction unmatched. CDR1 MNHEY and CDR2 SMNVEV come from the germline V gene (reference sequence). This CDR3 is CASRPVGRGGRGGELFF. The CDR3 DNA is TGTGCCAGCAGGCCGGTGGGGCGGGGGGGCCGTGGCGGGGAGCTGTTTTTT.

This chain joins TRBV2 and TRBJ2-7, with 9 bases fitting TRBD2. Trimming took 7 bases from V and 2 from J; bases not matched to a gene: 3. CDR3 size: 13 residues. Germline-derived CDR1 and CDR2 are SNHLY and FYNNEI. The CDR3 sequence is CASKRTSAYEQYF. In DNA form, the CDR3 reads TGTGCCAGCAAAAGGACTAGCGCCTACGAGCAGTACTTC.

The genes are TRBV6-5 and TRBJ2-7, with D unclear. The CDR3 runs 15 residues. Germline V lookup: CDR1 MNHEY, CDR2 SVGAGI. V lost 0 bases and J lost 3, with 12 bases in between. The CDR3 nucleotides are TGTGCCAGCAGTTACTCCCCTGACGGACGCTACGAGCAGTACTTC. As protein: CASSYSPDGRYEQYF.

The chain has TRBV7-2 and TRBJ2-3; 10 bases fit TRBD2. Germline V gene sequence: CDR1 SGHTA, CDR2 FQGNSA. The CDR3 covers 16 residues. Trimming cost V 1 base and J 2 bases; bases outside gene matches: 3. CDR3 in amino acids: CASSLVSGGPTDTQYF. The CDR3 DNA reads TGTGCCAGCAGCTTAGTTAGCGGGGGGCCCACAGATACGCAGTATTTT.